This T cell receptor beta chain was recovered during a study of shared clonotypes between healthy human individuals. Regarding the study as a whole: Sequencing depth was expected to affect clonotype sharing among donors.

CDR1 and CDR2 (germline): ENHRY, SYGVKD. This CDR3 comprises 16 residues. Trimming cost V 3 bases and J 4 bases; bases outside gene matches: 12. To note about this clone: No antigen is known for it.

Terminally differentiated effector memory CD45RA+ cells were excluded by CCR7 positive selection of CD45RO-negative cells. Profiling relied on immunoSEQ multiplex PCR, and the TCRdb table lists in-frame clones only, not all of them. The sample consists of about 700,000 clones, 92% of them appearing once. The TCR was taken from a man younger than 45 in good health. Sequencing was carried out using naive CD8+ T cells sorted from blood. This rearrangement joins TRBV10-3 to TRBJ2-7; TRBD1 matches at 7 bases. The CDR3 region has the DNA TGTGCCATCAGTGACACGCTACAGGGGAGAGGGTACGAGCAGTACTTC. Encoded protein: CAISDTLQGRGYEQYF.